The 32 T cell receptor beta chains below all came from one sample that was sequenced in a study of regulatory T cells in long-lasting Graves disease. Researchers made TCR beta libraries by using iRepertoire HTBI primers and running Arm-PCR on CDR3 regions. TCRdb recomputed calls from the multiplex PCR reads with MiXCR, one row per CDR3 protein. This sample has around 400,000 distinct CDR3 sequences; 15% to 17% occur once, and the top ten carry approximately 22%. Indicated time point: newly diagnosed GD, antithyroid drugs for less than 3 months. RNA isolated from PBMCs was used to make the TCR library. The sequences come from peripheral blood mononuclear cells (PBMCs), collected at new diagnosis, from a patient treated with antithyroid drugs. The source is a female donor with Graves disease.

This clonotype was observed many times. The rearrangement links TRBV14 to TRBJ2-7; unclear D gene. This CDR3 is built from 17 residues. CDR1 is SGHDN and CDR2 is FVKESK in the germline V gene. V gave up 4 bases and J gave up 4 bases, with 23 bases separating them. The DNA for the CDR3 is TGTGCCAGCAGCCTCGACCCTACCCTCCGGCAAGGGTACGAGCAGTACTTC. This encodes CASSLDPTLRQGYEQYF. The full variable domain, completed using reference TRBV14 and TRBJ2-7, is EAGVTQFPSHSVIEKGQTVTLRCDPISGHDNLYWYRRVMGKEIKFLLHFVKESKQDESGMPNNRFLAERTGGTYSTLKVQPAELEDSGVYFCASSLDPTLRQGYEQYFGPGTRLTVT.

On this clonotype: A much larger clone differs from this one at a single base, so this may be a read error. The chain combines TRBV7-9 with TRBJ2-4; TRBD1 agrees at 9 bases. The CDR3 has 17 amino acids. J lost 13 bases, V lost 4 bases, and 20 bases had no gene match. The germline V gene has CDR1 SEHNR and CDR2 FQNEAQ (reference sequence). CDR3 loop: CASSSGQGTGGVNEQYF. The CDR3 bases are TGTGCCAGCAGCTCGGGACAGGGAACGGGAGGTGTAAATGAGCAGTACTTC.

This chain uses TRBV6-5 with TRBJ2-7; D not certain. Trimming pared 2 bases from V and 2 bases from J, leaving 13 bases between. This CDR3 has 15 amino acids. Germline CDR1 and CDR2: MNHEY and SVGAGI. CDR3 region: CASSYNRATPYEQYF. The CDR3 bases are TGTGCCAGCAGTTACAATCGCGCGACCCCCTACGAGCAGTACTTC.

V usage is TRBV4-3 and J usage is TRBJ2-1; TRBD2 matches at 11 bases. This CDR3 region has 17 residues. Unmatched junction bases numbered 10, after V lost 1 base and J lost 8 bases. Germline assignment: CDR1 LGHNA and CDR2 YSLEER. The CDR3 protein is CASSQADTGTSGDEQFF. Written as DNA, the CDR3 is TGCGCCAGCAGCCAAGCTGATACCGGGACTAGCGGCGATGAGCAGTTCTTC.

This clonotype showed up many times. The V gene is TRBV3-1, the J gene TRBJ1-6, with TRBD1 identical over 9 bases. The CDR3 runs 15 residues. J gave up 10 bases and V 4 bases, and 8 bases lay outside the gene matches. In germline, CDR1 is LGHDT, CDR2 YNNKEL (reference sequence). CDR3 protein: CASSLRGQGGSPLHF. CDR3 in DNA: TGTGCCAGCAGCCTCAGGGGACAGGGTGGCTCACCCCTCCACTTT.

The J gene is TRBJ2-7, the V gene TRBV4-1, with 9 bases aligning to TRBD1. CDR1 is MGHRA and CDR2 is YSYEKL in the germline V gene. The ends lost 2 bases at V and 5 bases at J; junction bases unmatched: 13. This CDR3 has 17 amino acids. CDR3 in DNA: TGCGCCAGCAGCCAAAAGGCCTCCGAGGACAGGGGCCACGAGCAGTACTTC. Translating gives CASSQKASEDRGHEQYF.

This clonotype showed up many times. This chain connects TRBV15 to TRBJ2-2; possibly TRBD1 or TRBD2 for D (5 bases each). Trimming left V 0 bases short and J 0 bases short, with 11 bases between. The germline V gene encodes CDR1 LNHNV and CDR2 YYDKDF (reference sequence). The CDR3 sequence is 17 residues long. CDR3: CATSRDFGDPNTGELFF. The CDR3 nucleotides are TGTGCCACCAGCAGAGATTTCGGGGACCCGAACACCGGGGAGCTGTTTTTT. Complete variable domain (other parts from reference TRBV15 and TRBJ2-2): DAMVIQNPRYQVTQFGKPVTLSCSQTLNHNVMYWYQQKSSQAPKLLFHYYDKDFNNEADTPDNFQSRRPNTSFCFLDIRSPGLGDTAMYLCATSRDFGDPNTGELFFGEGSRLTVL.

Many counts were recorded for this clonotype. This chain joins TRBV12-3 or TRBV12-4 and TRBJ2-5, with no clear D. V lost 5 bases to trimming and J lost 3 bases, with 10 bases between them. The CDR3 covers 13 residues. The CDR3 DNA sequence: TGTGCCAGCAGTCCCCCATCCGAAGAGACCCAGTACTTC. Amino acid sequence: CASSPPSEETQYF.

As regards this clonotype: Its ends do not fully match the called genes, so a read error is possible. The V and J genes are TRBV5-1 and TRBJ2-5, with TRBD1 as a possible D gene (6 bases). CDR1 is SGHRS and CDR2 is YFSETQ in the germline V gene. The CDR3 has 13 amino acids. The CDR3 here is CASSLEGEETQYF. CDR3 DNA sequence: TGTGCCAGCAGCTTAGAGGGGGAAGAGACCCAGTACTTC.

This clonotype was seen many times. The J gene is TRBJ2-5, the V gene TRBV20-1; D call uncertain. V was clipped by 0 bases and J by 5 bases, with 7 bases between them. The germline CDR1 and CDR2 sequences are DFQATT and SNEGSKA (reference sequence). The CDR3 is made up of 12 amino acids. Here the CDR3 DNA reads TGCAGTGCTAGAGATGACTGGGAGACCCAGTACTTC. It is translated as CSARDDWETQYF.

This clonotype was recorded at least ten times. The rearrangement links TRBV9 to TRBJ1-1; D is perhaps TRBD1 (5 bases). This CDR3 is built from 15 residues. CDR1 is SGDLS, CDR2 YYNGEE, per germline. V dropped 0 bases and J dropped 1 base, with 10 bases sitting between them. The CDR3 nucleotides are TGTGCCAGCAGCGTAGGGGGTGGACAGAACACTGAAGCTTTCTTT. Its protein product is CASSVGGGQNTEAFF. Full variable domain (outside the CDR3, taken from reference TRBV9 and TRBJ1-1): DSGVTQTPKHLITATGQRVTLRCSPRSGDLSVYWYQQSLDQGLQFLIQYYNGEERAKGNILERFSAQQFPDLHSELNLSSLELGDSALYFCASSVGGGQNTEAFFGQGTRLTVV.

This clonotype was counted only a few times. The V and J genes are TRBV19 and TRBJ1-1; D is possibly TRBD1 (6 bases). There are 15 residues in the CDR3. V gave up 6 bases and J gave up 4 bases, with 18 bases separating them. The germline CDR1 and CDR2 sequences are LNHDA and SQIVND (reference sequence). The CDR3 sequence is CASSGRYREGTEAFF. In nucleotides, the CDR3 is TGTGCCAGTAGCGGCCGGTACAGGGAGGGCACTGAAGCTTTCTTT.

At least ten counts were recorded for this clonotype. V gene TRBV7-9 combines with J gene TRBJ1-1; no clear D. The CDR3 sequence is 13 residues long. V lost 7 bases and J 1 base, leaving 10 bases between the germline ends. Germline values: CDR1 SEHNR, CDR2 FQNEAQ (reference sequence). The CDR3 region has the DNA TGTGCCAGCAACCCTCCAGCGAACACTGAAGCTTTCTTT. It specifies CASNPPANTEAFF.

This clonotype was counted ten times or more. This chain links TRBV5-1 with TRBJ2-1; D gene uncertain. The CDR3 runs 14 residues. Deletions cut 0 bases from V and 14 bases from J, with 18 bases between. Germline V CDR1 and CDR2: SGHRS, YFSETQ. CDR3 in amino acids: CASSLAHLRWLEFF. For the CDR3, the DNA is TGCGCCAGCAGCTTGGCCCATTTGAGGTGGTTGGAGTTCTTC.

This clonotype came up many times. The J gene is TRBJ2-3, the V gene TRBV12-3 or TRBV12-4, with TRBD2 matching 7 bases. Unmatched junction bases numbered 4, after V lost 5 bases and J lost 2 bases. The CDR3 contains 14 residues. CDR3 DNA sequence: TGTGCCAGCAGTGCTAGCGGAAACACAGATACGCAGTATTTT. Translated: CASSASGNTDTQYF.

This clonotype was seen more than once but under ten times. The genes are TRBV9 and TRBJ2-1; 10 nucleotides align to TRBD2. V lost 0 bases to trimming and J lost 4 bases; unmatched junction nucleotides: 4. In germline, CDR1 is SGDLS, CDR2 YYNGEE. The CDR3 runs 16 residues. The chain's CDR3 is CASSVGSGGAYNEQFF. DNA for the CDR3: TGTGCCAGCAGCGTAGGAAGCGGGGGGGCGTACAATGAGCAGTTCTTC.

This clonotype appeared many times. The chain is built from TRBV27 and TRBJ1-3, with D unresolved. Germline V gene sequence: CDR1 MNHEY, CDR2 SMNVEV (reference sequence). V lost 7 bases to trimming and J lost 4 bases, with 5 bases between them. The CDR3 has 11 residues. The CDR3 loop reads CASIFGNTIYF. The CDR3 DNA is TGTGCCAGCATTTTCGGAAACACCATATATTTT.

The chain joins TRBV12-3 or TRBV12-4 to TRBJ1-2; possibly TRBD1 for D (5 bases). The V gene lost 3 bases and the J gene lost 6 bases, with 11 bases spanning the gap. The CDR3 spans 13 residues. The chain's CDR3 is CASSFRGEDGYTF. CDR3 DNA sequence: TGTGCCAGCAGTTTTCGAGGGGAAGATGGCTACACCTTC.

This clonotype was counted many times. The CDR3 sequence: CASSWTAKASYEQYF. The CDR3 DNA reads TGTGCCAGCAGCTGGACCGCAAAAGCTTCCTACGAGCAGTACTTC. The rearrangement uses TRBV13 and TRBJ2-7; D is undetermined. Germline V gene lookup returns CDR1 PRHDT and CDR2 FYEKMQ (reference sequence). The CDR3 spans 15 residues. V was pared by 4 bases and J by 1 base, with 14 bases between.

This clonotype appeared many times. The chain couples TRBV4-3 to TRBJ2-2; D is unresolved. CDR1 LGHNA and CDR2 YSLEER come from the germline V gene. Trimming shortened V by 3 bases and J by 4 bases, and 9 bases separated the two germline ends. This CDR3 is built from 14 residues. CDR3 sequence reads: CASSQATSTGELFF. CDR3 nucleotides: TGCGCCAGCAGCCAGGCCACAAGCACCGGGGAGCTGTTTTTT.

The chain employs TRBV5-8 and TRBJ2-5, with 14 nucleotides matching TRBD2. Germline CDR1 is SGHTS and CDR2 is YDEGEE. The V and J ends lost 4 bases and 5 bases, in that order; junction bases with no gene match: 7. This CDR3 has 16 amino acids. CDR3 loop: CASSAGLAGVRETQYF. The CDR3, as DNA: TGTGCCAGCAGCGCGGGACTAGCGGGAGTTCGGGAGACCCAGTACTTC.

Many counts were recorded for this clonotype. This sequence joins TRBV11-2 and TRBJ2-1, with TRBD2 as a possible D gene (5 bases). The CDR3 has 15 residues. CDR1 is SGHAT and CDR2 is FQNNGV in the germline V gene. Trimming cost V 5 bases and J 5 bases, with 16 bases left between them. The DNA for the CDR3 is TGTGCCAGCAGCCGGATAGGACTTAAAGACAATGAGCAGTTCTTC. It translates to CASSRIGLKDNEQFF.

This clonotype occurred many times. V is TRBV11-2 and J is TRBJ1-1; no clear D gene. Trimming took 5 bases from V and 4 from J, leaving 20 bases between them. Germline V gene lookup returns CDR1 SGHAT and CDR2 FQNNGV. The CDR3 spans 16 residues. This CDR3 reads CASSDRAGLPGTEAFF. The CDR3 DNA follows: TGTGCCAGCAGCGATCGTGCGGGCTTACCGGGCACTGAAGCTTTCTTT.

This clonotype was counted at least ten times. The CDR3 reads CASSPGGLNYGYTF. In DNA, the CDR3 is TGTGCCAGCAGCCCCGGAGGACTAAACTATGGCTACACCTTC. This chain joins TRBV9 and TRBJ1-2; D call uncertain. Germline CDR1 is SGDLS and CDR2 is YYNGEE. V shed 4 bases and J shed 2 bases, with 12 bases lying between them. This CDR3 region has 14 residues.

This clonotype was picked up many times. The chain links TRBV7-9 to TRBJ1-1; the match to TRBD2 covers 8 bases. With the DNA end fitting TRBJ2-3 better, the J assignment may be wrong. CDR1 SEHNR and CDR2 FQNEAQ come from the germline V gene (reference sequence). The CDR3 has 14 residues. As DNA, the CDR3 is TGTGCCAGCAGCTTTTCCCGGGGGGGAAATACGCAGTATTTT. Residues: CASSFSRGGNTQYF.

In this sample, this clonotype turned up many times. V is TRBV3-1 and J is TRBJ2-7; a weak D match, TRBD1 (5 bases). Germline assignment: CDR1 LGHDT and CDR2 YNNKEL (reference sequence). The ends were cut back, 0 bases at V and 9 bases at J, with 15 bases in the middle. This CDR3 spans 14 amino acids. DNA for the CDR3: TGTGCCAGCAGCCAAGATTCAAGGGGAAACATGCAGTACTTC. Translation: CASSQDSRGNMQYF.

This clonotype was picked up many times. V and J are TRBV6-2 or TRBV6-3 and TRBJ2-2; D remains unclear. Germline V gene data show CDR1 as MNHEY and CDR2 as SVGEGT. The CDR3 is made up of 13 amino acids. The germline V and J ends were trimmed by 6 bases and 3 bases, with 8 bases remaining between them. The CDR3 bases are TGTGCCAGCAGCCCTAGGGACACCGGGGAGCTGTTTTTT. Translation gives CASSPRDTGELFF.

This clonotype has a handful of counts. No conserved phenylalanine or tryptophan is present at the end of the CDR3, so a read error is the likely explanation. The V gene is TRBV28, the J gene TRBJ1-1; the D is unclear. Germline values: CDR1 MDHEN, CDR2 SYDVKM. Trimming took 4 bases from V and 3 from J, leaving 15 bases between them. CDR3 length: 15 amino acids. The DNA of the CDR3 is TGTGCCAGCAGTTCCTCGGGGAAGTGGGACACTGAAGCTTTCATT. Encoded protein: CASSSSGKWDTEAFI.

This clonotype was counted at least ten times. The chain links TRBV4-3 to TRBJ2-7, with D unclear. CDR3 length: 17 residues. From germline, CDR1 is LGHNA and CDR2 YSLEER. Trimming pared 0 bases from V and 3 bases from J, leaving 18 bases between. The CDR3 DNA reads TGCGCCAGCAGCCAAGATTGGGGTGGCTCGTCTCTCTACGAGCAGTACTTC. It translates to CASSQDWGGSSLYEQYF.

This clonotype was counted between two and nine times. The V call is TRBV3-1, the J call TRBJ1-1, with 11 bases aligning to TRBD1. CDR3 length: 15 amino acids. CDR1 and CDR2 from the germline V gene are LGHDT and YNNKEL (reference sequence). V was clipped by 4 bases and J by 6 bases; unmatched bases: 7. The CDR3 region has the DNA TGTGCCAGCAGCCCGGACAGGGGGCTCTCAGCTGAAGCTTTCTTT. Its protein is CASSPDRGLSAEAFF.

Of note for this clonotype: Possible read error: a much larger clone is one base away. The chain recombines TRBV29-1 with TRBJ1-5, with a tentative D call TRBD1 (5 bases). CDR3 size: 13 residues. CDR1 and CDR2 (germline): SQVTM, ANQGSEA. The DNA of the CDR3 is TGCAACGCCGCTGTAGGGACGGGACAGCCCCAGCATTTT. Translated: CNAAVGTGQPQHF.

This clonotype has a count of ten or more. The chain joins TRBV5-1 to TRBJ1-1, with TRBD1 as a possible D gene (6 bases). Germline V lookup: CDR1 SGHRS, CDR2 YFSETQ. The V end was cut by 4 bases, the J end by 0 bases, with 13 bases between. This CDR3 contains 15 residues. The CDR3 DNA reads TGCGCCAGCAGCCGGGACACGGGCATGAACACTGAAGCTTTCTTT. It encodes CASSRDTGMNTEAFF.